This T cell receptor beta chain was profiled in a study of T cell responses to AZD1222 COVID-19 vaccine. The table came from immunoSEQ multiplex PCR; TCRdb's copy has only in-frame clones and leaves some out. The sample records some 200,000 clones, just over 90% being singletons. On this clone: Antigen: not known.

V was cut by 3 bases and J by 4 bases, with 12 bases left in between. In germline, CDR1 is DFQATT, CDR2 SNEGSKA (reference sequence). CDR3 size: 13 residues. Points from the study as a whole: Regions left unmutated in variants are reportedly the target of nearly half of spike-specific TCRs. At baseline, seropositivity was found in only 5 to 7 AZD1222 recipients.

This clonotype was obtained from an adult who received the MenACWY meningococcal vaccine as a control. The material was peripheral blood, obtained 28 days after the second dose of the MenACWY control vaccine. The rearrangement uses TRBV20-1 and TRBJ2-5; D is possibly TRBD1 or TRBD2 (5 bases each). The CDR3 region is CSASGLRGETQYF. In nucleotides, the CDR3 is TGCAGTGCTAGTGGGCTGAGGGGAGAGACCCAGTACTTC.